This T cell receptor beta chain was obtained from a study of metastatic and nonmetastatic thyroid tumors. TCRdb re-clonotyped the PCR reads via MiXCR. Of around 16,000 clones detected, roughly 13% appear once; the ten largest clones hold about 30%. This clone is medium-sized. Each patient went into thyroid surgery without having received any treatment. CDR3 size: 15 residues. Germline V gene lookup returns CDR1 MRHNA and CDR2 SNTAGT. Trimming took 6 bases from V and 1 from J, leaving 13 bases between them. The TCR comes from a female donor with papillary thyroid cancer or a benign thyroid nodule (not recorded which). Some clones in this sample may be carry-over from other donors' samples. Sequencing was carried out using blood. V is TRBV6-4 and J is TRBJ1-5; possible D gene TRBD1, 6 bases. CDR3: CASSPAGGSNQPQHF. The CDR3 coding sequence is TGTGCCAGCAGCCCAGCGGGGGGCAGCAATCAGCCCCAGCATTTT.